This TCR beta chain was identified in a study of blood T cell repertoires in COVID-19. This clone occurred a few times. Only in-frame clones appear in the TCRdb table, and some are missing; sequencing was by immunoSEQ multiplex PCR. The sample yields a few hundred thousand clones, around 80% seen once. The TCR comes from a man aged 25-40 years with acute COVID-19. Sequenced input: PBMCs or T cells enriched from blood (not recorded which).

The CDR3 DNA reads as TGTGCCAGCAGCCCAGCAGCGGGAGATTTAAATGAGCAGTTCTTC. Amino acids: CASSPAAGDLNEQFF. The V gene is TRBV4-2, the J gene TRBJ2-1, with 8 bases matching TRBD2. Germline loops: CDR1 LGHNA, CDR2 YNFKEQ. V gave up 4 bases and J gave up 7 bases; unmatched junction bases: 9. The CDR3 spans 15 residues.